This is a list of T cell receptor beta chains from one sample in a study of immune evolution from preneoplasia to lung adenocarcinoma. Using immunoSEQ multiplex PCR, the repertoire was profiled, and TCRdb retains in-frame clones only, with some absent. This table has around 3,500 clones, 75% appearing once. Sequenced material: FFPE lung adenocarcinoma in situ tissue. These receptors were obtained from a person aged 55-80 years with lung adenocarcinoma. Each CDR3 is given with its conserved first and last residue. The order of the fields is D gene, clone size, V gene, J gene, CDR3 protein, CDR3 DNA. D genes are given only for firm matches. Part of the rows lack a size; the others show once, few, many or a class for expanded clones.

D gene: TRBD1
clone size: .
V gene: TRBV18
J gene: TRBJ2-1
CDR3 protein: CASSGQGAENEQFF
CDR3 DNA: TGTGCCAGCTCGGGACAGGGGGCAGAGAATGAGCAGTTCTTC

D gene: .
clone size: .
V gene: TRBV9
J gene: TRBJ1-2
CDR3 protein: CASSVAIAGTNYGYTF
CDR3 DNA: TGTGCCAGCAGCGTAGCTATAGCAGGAACGAACTATGGCTACACCTTC

D gene: TRBD1
clone size: .
V gene: TRBV4-1
J gene: TRBJ1-5
CDR3 protein: CASSHEGAPRGNQPQHF
CDR3 DNA: TGCGCCAGCAGCCATGAGGGGGCCCCTCGGGGCAATCAGCCCCAGCATTTT

D gene: .
clone size: .
V gene: TRBV5-6
J gene: TRBJ2-7
CDR3 protein: CASSLGSKTYEQYF
CDR3 DNA: TGTGCCAGCAGCTTAGGAAGTAAAACCTACGAGCAGTACTTC

D gene: TRBD1
clone size: .
V gene: TRBV16
J gene: TRBJ2-5
CDR3 protein: CASSQSAGGRETQYF
CDR3 DNA: TGTGCCAGCAGCCAATCGGCAGGGGGCAGAGAGACCCAGTACTTC

D gene: .
clone size: .
V gene: TRBV6-6
J gene: TRBJ1-1
CDR3 protein: CASRNQGNTEAFF
CDR3 DNA: TGTGCCAGCAGAAACCAGGGGAACACTGAAGCTTTCTTT

D gene: .
clone size: .
V gene: TRBV5-1
J gene: TRBJ2-6
CDR3 protein: CASSLALSGANVLTF
CDR3 DNA: TGCGCCAGCAGCTTGGCGTTATCCGGGGCCAACGTCCTGACTTTC

D gene: .
clone size: .
V gene: TRBV5-4
J gene: TRBJ2-3
CDR3 protein: CASSFSTGDTQYF
CDR3 DNA: TGTGCCAGCAGCTTCTCGACGGGAGATACGCAGTATTTT

D gene: .
clone size: .
V gene: TRBV9
J gene: TRBJ1-1
CDR3 protein: CASSVDTGLGTEAFF
CDR3 DNA: TGTGCCAGTAGCGTAGATACAGGGTTGGGCACTGAAGCTTTCTTT

D gene: TRBD1
clone size: large
V gene: TRBV9
J gene: TRBJ2-3
CDR3 protein: CASSVWGQGADTQYF
CDR3 DNA: TGTGCCAGCAGCGTCTGGGGACAGGGGGCAGATACGCAGTATTTT

D gene: .
clone size: few
V gene: TRBV7-2
J gene: TRBJ1-2
CDR3 protein: CASSLDQANYGYTF
CDR3 DNA: TGTGCCAGCAGCTTAGATCAAGCTAACTATGGCTACACCTTC

D gene: .
clone size: .
V gene: TRBV7-9
J gene: TRBJ1-3
CDR3 protein: CASSLIWKPQQSGNTIYF
CDR3 DNA: TGTGCCAGCAGCTTAATTTGGAAGCCCCAACAGTCTGGAAACACCATATATTTT

D gene: .
clone size: .
V gene: TRBV5-5
J gene: TRBJ2-1
CDR3 protein: CASSLRDALTYNEQFF
CDR3 DNA: TGTGCCAGCAGCCTAAGGGACGCTCTAACCTACAATGAGCAGTTCTTC

D gene: .
clone size: once
V gene: TRBV7-6
J gene: TRBJ1-2
CDR3 protein: CASSLGETIGGYTF
CDR3 DNA: TGTGCCAGCAGCTTAGGTGAAACAATTGGTGGCTACACCTTC

D gene: TRBD1
clone size: .
V gene: TRBV6-1
J gene: TRBJ1-6
CDR3 protein: CASSEAGRGRSPLHF
CDR3 DNA: TGTGCCAGCAGTGAAGCTGGCAGGGGGCGTTCACCCCTCCACTTT

D gene: .
clone size: once
V gene: TRBV6-6
J gene: TRBJ1-2
CDR3 protein: CASSYSSAPPGGYTF
CDR3 DNA: TGTGCCAGCAGTTACTCGTCCGCCCCTCCGGGTGGCTACACCTTC

D gene: .
clone size: .
V gene: TRBV2
J gene: TRBJ2-2
CDR3 protein: CASSEDGTRGTGELFF
CDR3 DNA: TGTGCCAGCAGTGAAGACGGAACCCGGGGCACCGGGGAGCTGTTTTTT

D gene: TRBD2
clone size: .
V gene: TRBV11-2
J gene: TRBJ2-5
CDR3 protein: CASSLGSGGFQETQYF
CDR3 DNA: TGTGCCAGCAGCTTAGGAAGCGGGGGGTTCCAAGAGACCCAGTACTTC

D gene: .
clone size: .
V gene: TRBV30
J gene: TRBJ2-3
CDR3 protein: CAWSWGTDTQYF
CDR3 DNA: TGTGCCTGGAGTTGGGGCACAGATACGCAGTATTTT

D gene: TRBD2
clone size: .
V gene: TRBV5-1
J gene: TRBJ2-5
CDR3 protein: CASSLASGGAQETQYF
CDR3 DNA: TGCGCCAGCAGCTTGGCTAGCGGGGGGGCCCAAGAGACCCAGTACTTC

D gene: TRBD1
clone size: .
V gene: TRBV5-1
J gene: TRBJ2-5
CDR3 protein: CASSPTGEETQYF
CDR3 DNA: TGCGCCAGTAGCCCCACAGGGGAGGAGACCCAGTACTTC

D gene: TRBD1
clone size: .
V gene: TRBV19
J gene: TRBJ1-4
CDR3 protein: CASSRRGQGDEKLFF
CDR3 DNA: TGTGCCAGTAGTAGAAGGGGACAGGGAGATGAAAAACTGTTTTTT

D gene: .
clone size: .
V gene: TRBV29-1
J gene: TRBJ1-5
CDR3 protein: CSVGSYSNQPQHF
CDR3 DNA: TGCAGCGTTGGCAGCTACAGCAATCAGCCCCAGCATTTT

D gene: .
clone size: .
V gene: TRBV7-6
J gene: TRBJ2-3
CDR3 protein: CASSSSTVADTQYF
CDR3 DNA: TGTGCCAGCAGCTCTTCGACAGTAGCAGATACGCAGTATTTT

D gene: TRBD2
clone size: once
V gene: TRBV6-1
J gene: TRBJ2-1
CDR3 protein: CASSGGLAGVLSYNEQFF
CDR3 DNA: TGTGCCAGCAGTGGGGGACTAGCGGGGGTTCTCTCCTACAATGAGCAGTTCTTC

D gene: .
clone size: .
V gene: TRBV11-2
J gene: TRBJ2-7
CDR3 protein: CASSLEQWAYEQYF
CDR3 DNA: TGTGCCAGCAGCTTAGAACAGTGGGCCTACGAGCAGTACTTC

D gene: .
clone size: .
V gene: TRBV4-1
J gene: TRBJ1-1
CDR3 protein: CASSQDLGKQNTEAFF
CDR3 DNA: TGCGCCAGCAGCCAAGATCTGGGGAAACAGAACACTGAAGCTTTCTTT

D gene: TRBD2
clone size: once
V gene: TRBV7-8
J gene: TRBJ2-2
CDR3 protein: CASSLMLAGGHTGELFF
CDR3 DNA: TGTGCCAGCAGCTTAATGCTAGCGGGGGGCCACACCGGGGAGCTGTTTTTT

D gene: .
clone size: .
V gene: TRBV6-5
J gene: TRBJ1-5
CDR3 protein: CASRPRGGSNQPQHF
CDR3 DNA: TGTGCCAGCAGGCCACGCGGGGGGAGCAATCAGCCCCAGCATTTT

D gene: .
clone size: .
V gene: TRBV2
J gene: TRBJ1-4
CDR3 protein: CASTRTVDEKLFF
CDR3 DNA: TGTGCCAGCACCAGGACAGTAGATGAAAAACTGTTTTTT

D gene: .
clone size: .
V gene: TRBV5-5
J gene: TRBJ2-6
CDR3 protein: CASSLGGALASGANVLTF
CDR3 DNA: TGTGCCAGCAGCTTGGGGGGCGCACTAGCTTCTGGGGCCAACGTCCTGACTTTC

D gene: TRBD1
clone size: .
V gene: TRBV10-1
J gene: TRBJ2-7
CDR3 protein: CARPKLNSRQGADEQYF
CDR3 DNA: TGCGCCAGGCCGAAACTAAATAGTAGGCAGGGGGCGGACGAGCAGTACTTC

D gene: .
clone size: .
V gene: TRBV18
J gene: TRBJ1-1
CDR3 protein: CASSPPVRVENTEAFF
CDR3 DNA: TGTGCCAGCTCACCACCGGTCAGGGTGGAGAACACTGAAGCTTTCTTT

D gene: .
clone size: .
V gene: TRBV11-3
J gene: TRBJ2-7
CDR3 protein: CASSLDRRSYEQYF
CDR3 DNA: TGTGCCAGCAGCTTAGACAGGAGATCCTACGAGCAGTACTTC

D gene: .
clone size: once
V gene: TRBV5-1
J gene: TRBJ1-1
CDR3 protein: CASSLSGQAMGNTEAFF
CDR3 DNA: TGCGCCAGCAGCTTGTCAGGGCAGGCGATGGGGAACACTGAAGCTTTCTTT

D gene: .
clone size: .
V gene: TRBV6-1
J gene: TRBJ1-6
CDR3 protein: CATAGQEDSPLHF
CDR3 DNA: TGTGCCACCGCGGGGCAGGAGGATTCACCCCTCCACTTT

D gene: TRBD1
clone size: .
V gene: TRBV6-1
J gene: TRBJ1-1
CDR3 protein: CASRPGQVNTEAFF
CDR3 DNA: TGTGCCAGCAGACCGGGACAGGTGAACACTGAAGCTTTCTTT

D gene: TRBD1
clone size: .
V gene: TRBV7-9
J gene: TRBJ1-2
CDR3 protein: CASSFTPGTGHYGYTF
CDR3 DNA: TGTGCCAGCAGCTTTACCCCCGGGACAGGGCACTATGGCTACACCTTC

D gene: TRBD1
clone size: .
V gene: TRBV15
J gene: TRBJ1-2
CDR3 protein: CATSREDRGYGYTF
CDR3 DNA: TGTGCCACCAGCAGGGAGGACAGGGGGTATGGCTACACCTTC

D gene: TRBD1
clone size: large
V gene: TRBV9
J gene: TRBJ1-2
CDR3 protein: CASSAGTGYGYTF
CDR3 DNA: TGTGCCAGCAGCGCTGGGACAGGCTATGGCTACACCTTC

D gene: .
clone size: .
V gene: TRBV9
J gene: TRBJ2-3
CDR3 protein: CASSPLPTDTQYF
CDR3 DNA: TGTGCCAGCAGCCCCTTGCCGACAGATACGCAGTATTTT

D gene: .
clone size: .
V gene: TRBV11-2
J gene: TRBJ2-1
CDR3 protein: CASSLEGRPNNEQFF
CDR3 DNA: TGTGCCAGCAGCTTAGAAGGACGGCCAAACAATGAGCAGTTCTTC

D gene: TRBD2
clone size: once
V gene: TRBV9
J gene: TRBJ2-3
CDR3 protein: CAAADSSGGATDTQYF
CDR3 DNA: TGTGCCGCGGCGGATTCAAGCGGGGGGGCTACAGATACGCAGTATTTT

D gene: TRBD1
clone size: .
V gene: TRBV30
J gene: TRBJ1-6
CDR3 protein: CAWSDRGSYNSPLHF
CDR3 DNA: TGTGCCTGGAGTGACAGGGGCTCCTATAATTCACCCCTCCACTTT

D gene: TRBD1
clone size: .
V gene: TRBV15
J gene: TRBJ1-2
CDR3 protein: CATSTETGNYGYTF
CDR3 DNA: TGTGCCACCAGCACAGAGACAGGGAATTATGGCTACACCTTC

D gene: .
clone size: .
V gene: TRBV5-5
J gene: TRBJ2-5
CDR3 protein: CASSSVTGQQETQYF
CDR3 DNA: TGTGCCAGCAGCTCCGTTACGGGACAACAAGAGACCCAGTACTTC

D gene: .
clone size: .
V gene: TRBV7-9
J gene: TRBJ2-3
CDR3 protein: CATGEGSDTQYF
CDR3 DNA: TGTGCCACCGGCGAGGGCTCAGATACGCAGTATTTT

D gene: .
clone size: .
V gene: TRBV5-4
J gene: TRBJ1-2
CDR3 protein: CASSTPPQDNYGYTF
CDR3 DNA: TGTGCCAGCAGCACCCCACCCCAGGACAACTATGGCTACACCTTC

D gene: .
clone size: .
V gene: TRBV30
J gene: TRBJ2-7
CDR3 protein: CAWRGVSVLDEQYF
CDR3 DNA: TGTGCCTGGAGGGGAGTGTCGGTTTTGGACGAGCAGTACTTC

D gene: TRBD1
clone size: .
V gene: TRBV14
J gene: TRBJ1-2
CDR3 protein: CASSQVTGQGYGYTF
CDR3 DNA: TGTGCCAGCAGCCAAGTGACGGGACAGGGCTATGGCTACACCTTC

D gene: .
clone size: few
V gene: TRBV19
J gene: TRBJ2-1
CDR3 protein: CASSNRGAGEQFF
CDR3 DNA: TGTGCCAGTAGTAATCGAGGGGCCGGTGAGCAGTTCTTC

D gene: .
clone size: .
V gene: TRBV5-4
J gene: TRBJ1-2
CDR3 protein: CASSFRDGYTF
CDR3 DNA: TGTGCCAGCAGCTTCAGGGATGGCTACACCTTC

D gene: TRBD1
clone size: .
V gene: TRBV7-8
J gene: TRBJ1-4
CDR3 protein: CASSPRQGWEKLFF
CDR3 DNA: TGTGCCAGCAGCCCGCGACAGGGTTGGGAAAAACTGTTTTTT

D gene: TRBD1
clone size: once
V gene: TRBV5-1
J gene: TRBJ2-1
CDR3 protein: CASLPGTGNRYEQFF
CDR3 DNA: TGCGCCAGCCTCCCCGGGACAGGTAATAGATATGAGCAGTTCTTC

D gene: .
clone size: few
V gene: TRBV4-3
J gene: TRBJ1-3
CDR3 protein: CASSQDVQGSGNTIYF
CDR3 DNA: TGCGCCAGCAGCCAAGATGTTCAGGGGTCGGGAAACACCATATATTTT

D gene: TRBD1
clone size: .
V gene: TRBV30
J gene: TRBJ1-2
CDR3 protein: CAWSVYGPGGTYGYTF
CDR3 DNA: TGTGCCTGGAGTGTATACGGGCCAGGGGGCACCTATGGCTACACCTTC

D gene: TRBD2
clone size: .
V gene: TRBV27
J gene: TRBJ2-1
CDR3 protein: CASAPSGEVFYEQFF
CDR3 DNA: TGTGCCAGCGCCCCTAGCGGGGAAGTATTCTATGAGCAGTTCTTC